Shown below are 18 T cell receptor beta chains from a single sample sequenced in a study of blood T cell repertoires in COVID-19. Data came from immunoSEQ multiplex PCR; TCRdb stores just in-frame clones and leaves some out. The sample lists under 95,000 clones; about 85% were seen once. The sample consisted of peripheral blood. The receptors stem from an elderly woman with COVID-19, enrolled during active disease.

V and J are TRBV6-5 and TRBJ2-7, with TRBD1 matching over 9 bases. The CDR3 sequence is 14 residues long. The V gene's germline CDR1 is MNHEY and CDR2 SVGAGI. Trimming cost V 6 bases and J 5 bases; bases outside gene matches: 8. The CDR3 DNA reads TGTGCCAGCAGAACACCGGGACAGGGCAACGAGCAGTACTTC. Translated, it gives CASRTPGQGNEQYF.

In the case of this clone: The sample contains more than one DNA sequence encoding this CDR3. The rearrangement joins TRBV30 to TRBJ1-1; D is undetermined. The CDR3 runs to 12 residues. Germline assignment: CDR1 GTSNPN and CDR2 SVGIG (reference sequence). Trimming shortened V by 0 bases and J by 0 bases, and 2 bases separated the two germline ends. CDR3 residues: CAWSVMNTEAFF. The CDR3 DNA is TGTGCCTGGAGTGTTATGAACACTGAAGCTTTCTTT. The variable domain in full, completed from reference TRBV30 and TRBJ1-1, reads SQTIHQWPATLVQPVGSPLSLECTVEGTSNPNLYWYRQAAGRGLQLLFYSVGIGQISSEVPQNLSASRPQDRQFILSSKKLLLSDSGFYLCAWSVMNTEAFFGQGTRLTVV.

The DNA for the CDR3 is TGTGCCAGCAGTCCGATACAGGGGTTCGACAATGAGCAGTTCTTC. Translated, it gives CASSPIQGFDNEQFF. This chain links TRBV6-6 with TRBJ2-1, with 7 bases identical to TRBD1. This CDR3 comprises 15 residues. Germline loops: CDR1 MNHNY, CDR2 SVGAGI (reference sequence). V shed 5 bases, J shed 5 bases, and the junction held 9 bases outside the gene matches.

This clone has only one observation. The chain combines TRBV29-1 with TRBJ2-5; 8 nucleotides agree with TRBD2. The CDR3 has 15 amino acids. After removal of 4 bases from V and 4 bases from J, the junction contained 11 bases not matched to a gene. Looked up from germline, CDR1 is SQVTM and CDR2 is ANQGSEA. The CDR3 spells CSVVRSGGRGETQYF. The CDR3 DNA reads TGCAGCGTTGTCCGAAGCGGGGGCCGGGGAGAGACCCAGTACTTC. Full variable domain (missing parts from reference TRBV29-1 and TRBJ2-5): SAVISQKPSRDICQRGTSLTIQCQVDSQVTMMFWYRQQPGQSLTLIATANQGSEATYESGFVIDKFPISRPNLTFSTLTVSNMSPEDSSIYLCSVVRSGGRGETQYFGPGTRLLVL.

J is TRBJ2-5 and V is TRBV7-9, with D possibly matching TRBD2 (6 bases). Trimming pared 1 base from V and 3 bases from J, leaving 12 bases between. The length of the CDR3 is 15 residues. Germline V gives CDR1 SEHNR, CDR2 FQNEAQ (reference sequence). The CDR3 region has the DNA TGTGCCAGCAGCTTAGAGCTAGCGTTTAAAGAGACCCAGTACTTC. Translated, it gives CASSLELAFKETQYF.

In its sample, this clone was seen a few times. The gene calls are TRBV19 and TRBJ1-4; TRBD1 matches at 8 bases. The CDR3 has 15 residues. Germline lookup yields CDR1 LNHDA and CDR2 SQIVND (reference sequence). V was pared by 3 bases and J by 7 bases, with 7 bases of the junction left unmatched. The CDR3 DNA sequence: TGTGCCAGTAGTATCGGCCGGACAGGGAGTGAAAAACTGTTTTTT. Amino acids: CASSIGRTGSEKLFF.

The V gene is TRBV28, the J gene TRBJ2-2, with 8 bases fitting TRBD2. From germline, CDR1 is MDHEN and CDR2 SYDVKM. The J segment lost 6 bases and the V segment lost 7 bases, leaving 10 bases of the junction unmatched. The CDR3 spans 15 residues. CDR3 protein: CASTLGGGQAGELFF. CDR3 DNA sequence: TGTGCCAGCACTCTAGGCGGGGGGCAAGCCGGGGAGCTGTTTTTT.

The gene calls are TRBV19 and TRBJ2-2; TRBD1 is a possible D gene (5 bases). Trimming removed 3 bases from V and 4 bases from J, with 18 bases in between. CDR1 and CDR2 (germline): LNHDA, SQIVND (reference sequence). The CDR3 runs 17 residues. The CDR3 DNA reads as TGTGCCAGTAGTATCCCCCTCCCCGGGCAGGGCACCGGGGAGCTGTTTTTT. Translating it yields CASSIPLPGQGTGELFF.

The rearrangement uses TRBV7-6 and TRBJ1-1; 10 positions match TRBD1. With V trimmed by 5 bases and J by 3 bases, 15 bases remained unmatched. The CDR3 has 18 residues. Germline V CDR1 and CDR2: SGHVS, FNYEAQ. CDR3 nucleotides: TGTGCCAGCAGCCCTGAACCGACAGGGGGCGAGGGTGACACTGAAGCTTTCTTT. It translates to CASSPEPTGGEGDTEAFF.

This clone was seen a single time. This chain links TRBV12-3 or TRBV12-4 with TRBJ1-2; possibly TRBD1 for D (6 bases). This CDR3 comprises 13 residues. Deletions cut 5 bases from V and 4 bases from J, with 11 bases between. CDR3 bases: TGTGCCAGCAGTCGGGACACCGGCTATGGCTACACCTTC. Protein: CASSRDTGYGYTF.

The genes are TRBV7-6 and TRBJ1-4, with TRBD1 identical over 8 bases. Germline-derived CDR1 and CDR2 are SGHVS and FNYEAQ. After removal of 6 bases from V and 8 bases from J, the junction contained 11 bases not matched to a gene. This CDR3 region has 15 residues. CDR3 region: CASRLGQGGSEKLFF. In DNA, the CDR3 is TGTGCCAGCAGACTCGGACAGGGAGGAAGCGAAAAACTGTTTTTT. Looking up the rest from reference TRBV7-6 and TRBJ1-4 gives the full variable domain: GAGVSQSPRYKVTKRGQDVALRCDPISGHVSLYWYRQALGQGPEFLTYFNYEAQQDKSGLPNDRFSAERPEGSISTLTIQRTEQRDSAMYRCASRLGQGGSEKLFFGSGTQLSVL.

The gene calls are TRBV9 and TRBJ2-5, with 9 bases lining up with TRBD1. Germline lookup yields CDR1 SGDLS and CDR2 YYNGEE. The CDR3 has 14 residues. The V and J ends lost 6 bases and 5 bases, in that order; junction bases with no gene match: 8. CDR3 loop: CASTLGQGTETQYF. CDR3 sequence (DNA): TGTGCCAGCACCCTAGGACAGGGGACGGAGACCCAGTACTTC.

The genes are TRBV7-9 and TRBJ1-2; 8 bases align to TRBD1. The germline V gene has CDR1 SEHNR and CDR2 FQNEAQ (reference sequence). Trimming cost V 6 bases and J 8 bases; bases outside gene matches: 20. The CDR3 totals 17 residues. For the CDR3, the DNA is TGTGCCAGCAGGGTTTCGGGACAGTTAACAGGGGGTTCCGGCTACACCTTC. Its translation is CASRVSGQLTGGSGYTF.

The chain recombines TRBV24-1 with TRBJ1-5, with D perhaps matching TRBD1 (5 bases). Trimming cost V 7 bases and J 6 bases, with 12 bases left between them. Looked up from germline, CDR1 is KGHDR and CDR2 is SFDVKD. The CDR3 spans 13 residues. This CDR3 reads CATSREAGQPQHF. CDR3 nucleotides: TGTGCCACCAGCAGGGAGGCCGGTCAGCCCCAGCATTTT.

This chain connects TRBV3-1 (or the pseudogene TRBV3-2) to TRBJ2-5; weak D call: TRBD2 (6 bases). Per germline, CDR1 LGHDT and CDR2 YNNKEL (reference sequence). V lost 4 bases, J lost 5 bases, and 14 bases lay in between. The CDR3 is 14 residues long. This chain's CDR3 is CASSPGTGGETQYF. The DNA for the CDR3 is TGTGCCAGCAGCCCCGGGACTGGTGGGGAGACCCAGTACTTC.

The chain carries TRBV5-6 and TRBJ1-3; D unresolved. V was pared by 2 bases and J by 9 bases, with 12 bases between. CDR3 size: 13 residues. Germline V gene lookup returns CDR1 SGHDT and CDR2 YYEEEE. CDR3 DNA: TGTGCCAGCAGCTTATCAAGGGAGGGCACCATATATTTT. Amino acid sequence: CASSLSREGTIYF.

V is TRBV27 and J is TRBJ2-6, with D tentatively TRBD1 (5 bases). Germline values: CDR1 MNHEY, CDR2 SMNVEV (reference sequence). The CDR3 is 16 residues long. Trimming stripped 7 bases from V and 1 base from J, with 14 bases between. The CDR3 loop is CASTALRGSGANVLTF. CDR3 DNA sequence: TGTGCCAGCACCGCCCTAAGGGGATCTGGGGCCAACGTCCTGACTTTC.

In this sample, this clone turned up a few times. The rearrangement links TRBV7-9 to TRBJ1-2; D gene uncertain. V dropped 1 base and J dropped 4 bases, with 13 bases sitting between them. CDR3 length: 15 amino acids. Germline loops: CDR1 SEHNR, CDR2 FQNEAQ (reference sequence). The CDR3 DNA follows: TGTGCCAGCAGCTTAGGAGTCATGGCGGGCTATGGCTACACCTTC. Its translation: CASSLGVMAGYGYTF.